This T cell receptor beta chain was retrieved from a study of beta chain features in type 1 diabetes. One heparinised blood draw averaging roughly 120 mL was given by each donor. In germline, CDR1 is SGHVS, CDR2 FQNEAQ. The V and J ends lost 4 bases and 1 base, in that order; junction bases with no gene match: 6. There are 16 residues in the CDR3. Study-wide findings and caveats: Moderate but significant shortening of TCRB CDR3s was recorded in all four CD4+ subsets from Type 1 diabetes patients.

This clone has more than one count but fewer than ten. Its antigen is still unknown. The investigators reverse transcribed all of the isolated RNA, so they sequenced expressed TCRB transcripts. Method: immunoSEQ multiplex PCR; TCRdb's copy keeps in-frame clones and lacks some. The table shows hundreds of thousands of clones, with around an eighth occurring only once. The sequence derives from a man between 18 and 29 years old with type 1 diabetes. Sequencing input: naive CD4+ T cells from blood. The chain has TRBV7-8 and TRBJ2-3, with TRBD2 matching over 9 bases. As DNA, the CDR3 is TGTGCCAGCAGCTCAAACATAGCGGGGGGCACAGATACGCAGTATTTT. It encodes CASSSNIAGGTDTQYF.